Sequencing of this TCR beta chain was carried out in a study of response to subunit inactivated influenza vaccine. The germline CDR1 and CDR2 sequences are SGHRS and YFSETQ. V lost 0 bases and J lost 7; bases outside the gene matches: 6. This CDR3 comprises 16 residues. TCRdb redid the calling of the RT-PCR reads with MiXCR, one entry per CDR3 protein. This table has over 400,000 distinct CDR3 sequences, approximately 11% appearing once. There are a few counts of this clonotype. The antigen remains unidentified. Study-wide results and caveats: With each seasonal influenza vaccination, the authors suggested, few new T cells are recruited.

The genes are TRBV5-1 and TRBJ2-7, with 14 bases lining up with TRBD2. Specimen: PBMCs from blood, collected about 40 days after vaccination. The clonotype comes from a man aged 45-65 years who received an inactivated influenza vaccine. The CDR3 bases are TGCGCCAGCAGCTTGGCCGCGGGACTAGCGGGGGAAGAGCAGTACTTC. Protein product: CASSLAAGLAGEEQYF.